This T cell receptor (beta chain) is from a study of T cell responses to AZD1222 COVID-19 vaccine (dated by TCRdb to about 2021). About the full investigation: A total of 233 trial participants underwent TCR sequencing, of whom about 210 received two doses of AZD1222 and 26 received two doses of the MenACWY control vaccine. Trial participants were enrolled by age into 18-55, 56-69 and 70-plus year subgroups, with 148, 28 and 57 TCR-sequenced participants respectively. Overall study results and their limits: Only a handful of AZD1222 recipients were SARS-CoV-2 seropositive at baseline, limiting conclusions about previously exposed vaccinees. In the small 56-69-year group, the increase in depth fell short of significance, most likely because of low power. Because no day 14 peak-response samples were available, repertoires were characterized only after the peak T cell response. After two AZD1222 doses, spike-specific TCR breadth and depth were significantly higher than at day 0 and than in MenACWY recipients. Epitopes outside the regions mutated in the B.1.351 and B.1.1.7 variants were reportedly recognized by nearly half of the unique spike-specific TCRs. The whole spike protein was spanned by vaccine-associated CD4 TCRs, and dominant responses were seen in regions 160-218 and 743-854. Participants were mostly white British and included more females than males, and it was suggested by the authors that clonal diversity may have been underestimated.

A remark on this clone: Its recognized antigen is unknown. No much larger clone exists at a distance of one base, and base qualities are not known.

From the germline V gene (reference sequence), CDR1 is SEHNR and CDR2 is FQNEAQ. The germline V and J ends show losses of 5 bases and 7 bases respectively, and no gene match explains 13 bases of the junction. Inclusive of the bounding cysteine and phenylalanine, the CDR3 is 18 residues long. Only CDR3 DNA is held: 54 bases, read in frame from base 1. This specimen's time point label, interpreted: sample from adult after SARS-CoV-2 infection, after symptom onset. A couple of convalescent COVID-19 patients, sampled after symptom onset from adults with prior SARS-CoV-2 infection, were also TCR-sequenced for comparison. The CDR3 regions of human TCRbeta chains were analyzed by immunosequencing. Turning to the authors' computational methods: Repertoire TCRs were matched against a reference library of SARS-CoV-2-specific TCRs generated with the MIRA antigen-specificity platform. Breadth meant the fraction of unique TCRs that were SARS-CoV-2-associated, whereas depth meant the fraction of total T cells that were SARS-CoV-2-associated. Using the MIRA data, each spike-specific TCR was assigned both to the spike region to which the TCR was reactive and to a CD4 or CD8 class. Log10-transformed breadth and depth values were compared by one-way ANOVA with Sidak's multiple comparisons tests. The immuneACCESS repertoire file appears here via TCRdb, limited to in-frame rearrangements. These files lack a portion of the clones; in checked studies, under half of the deficit traces to unresolved V genes, and the cause of the others is not known. V and J calls and clone size are copied from that table; D and trimming were computed from the DNA. Present in this sample are roughly 140,000 clones, 90% to 95% of which were seen just once. 12% of the sample is taken by the ten largest.

Sequenced here: peripheral blood, sampled after recovery from COVID-19. This clonotype was sampled from an adult who had recovered from COVID-19. This chain is built from TRBV7-9 and TRBJ1-6, and 11 junctional nucleotides match TRBD1. The DNA sequence is TGTGCCAGCAGCACGGACAGGGGGCCCCTCTCGCGGAATTCACCCCTCCACTTT. It encodes CASSTDRGPLSRNSPLHF.